Shown below are 11 T cell receptor beta chains from a single sample sequenced in a study of blood T cell repertoires in COVID-19. Produced via immunoSEQ multiplex PCR; TCRdb's table is partial and in-frame only. The sample holds about 280,000 clones; approximately 91% are singletons and the top ten take about 8.5%. The sequenced sample was peripheral blood. The receptors were gathered from a young man with active or convalescent COVID-19.

J is TRBJ2-5 and V is TRBV11-2; 12 bases map to TRBD2. From germline, CDR1 is SGHAT and CDR2 FQNNGV. The CDR3 consists of 16 residues. V trimming: 5 bases; J trimming: 6 bases; junction bases outside the gene matches: 10. The CDR3 sequence: CASSRLTSGGLKTQYF. The CDR3 DNA follows: TGTGCCAGCAGCCGACTGACTAGCGGGGGTTTAAAGACCCAGTACTTC.

The chain has TRBV6-1 and TRBJ1-6; D unclear. V dropped 11 bases and J dropped 9 bases, with 14 bases sitting between them. CDR3 length: 12 amino acids. The germline gives CDR1 MNHNS, CDR2 SASEGT. CDR3 in amino acids: CAGRLDTSPLHF. Written as DNA, the CDR3 is TGTGCCGGCCGACTGGATACTTCACCCCTCCACTTT.

This clone was observed a few times. The chain uses TRBV7-8 and TRBJ2-5, with 9 bases identical to TRBD2. The CDR3 extends over 20 amino acids. CDR1 is SGHVS, CDR2 FQNEAQ, per germline. V shed 5 bases and J 5 bases; nucleotides not matched to a gene: 24. In DNA form, the CDR3 reads TGTGCCAGCAGCGCAGACAGGTTCCATGGGACTAGCCGGAGGGGGGAGACCCAGTACTTC. This encodes CASSADRFHGTSRRGETQYF.

The chain joins TRBV5-4 to TRBJ2-3; D gene uncertain. CDR3 length: 12 amino acids. CDR1 SGHNT and CDR2 YYREEE come from the germline V gene (reference sequence). The V and J ends lost 2 bases and 7 bases respectively, with 8 bases between them. This CDR3 is CASSFTENTQYF. CDR3 nucleotide sequence: TGTGCCAGCAGCTTTACTGAGAATACGCAGTATTTT. Full variable domain (outside the CDR3, taken from reference TRBV5-4 and TRBJ2-3): ETGVTQSPTHLIKTRGQQVTLRCSSQSGHNTVSWYQQALGQGPQFIFQYYREEENGRGNFPPRFSGLQFPNYSSELNVNALELDDSALYLCASSFTENTQYFGPGTRLTVL.

V is TRBV19 and J is TRBJ2-1, with TRBD1 as a possible D gene (5 bases). Looked up from germline, CDR1 is LNHDA and CDR2 is SQIVND (reference sequence). V was clipped by 0 bases and J by 3 bases, with 9 bases between them. The CDR3 consists of 15 residues. The CDR3 loop is CASSIDQGSYNEQFF. In nucleotides, the CDR3 is TGTGCCAGTAGTATAGATCAGGGAAGCTACAATGAGCAGTTCTTC.

The gene calls are TRBV4-1 and TRBJ2-7; D not resolved. CDR1 and CDR2 from the germline V gene are MGHRA and YSYEKL. This CDR3 is built from 12 residues. The V end was cut by 4 bases, the J end by 6 bases, with 10 bases between. CDR3 bases: TGCGCCAGCAGCCCCGGCGGTATCGAGCAGTACTTC. Translated, it gives CASSPGGIEQYF.

The chain employs TRBV7-2 and TRBJ2-1, with D uncertain. V lost 1 base and J lost 2, with 3 bases in between. The germline CDR1 and CDR2 sequences are SGHTA and FQGNSA. This CDR3 spans 13 amino acids. The chain's CDR3 is CASSLDTYNEQFF. CDR3 sequence (DNA): TGTGCCAGCAGCTTAGACACCTACAATGAGCAGTTCTTC.

The chain recombines TRBV7-9 with TRBJ1-2; 10 bases match TRBD1. J gave up 0 bases and V 5 bases, and 6 bases lay outside the gene matches. CDR3 size: 16 residues. Germline lookup yields CDR1 SEHNR and CDR2 FQNEAQ (reference sequence). Here the CDR3 DNA reads TGTGCCAGCAGCCCCGGGACAGGGGATACTAACTATGGCTACACCTTC. Amino acid sequence: CASSPGTGDTNYGYTF. The full variable domain, rest sourced from reference TRBV7-9 and TRBJ1-2, is DTGVSQNPRHKITKRGQNVTFRCDPISEHNRLYWYRQTLGQGPEFLTYFQNEAQLEKSRLLSDRFSAERPKGSFSTLEIQRTEQGDSAMYLCASSPGTGDTNYGYTFGSGTRLTVV.

The chain employs TRBV5-6 and TRBJ1-2; the match to TRBD1 covers 7 bases. This CDR3 region has 15 residues. The V and J ends lost 5 bases and 8 bases, in that order; junction bases with no gene match: 15. Germline values: CDR1 SGHDT, CDR2 YYEEEE. CDR3 region: CASSPTGTAPIGYTF. In DNA, the CDR3 is TGTGCCAGCAGTCCTACCGGGACAGCGCCTATCGGCTACACCTTC.

This rearrangement joins TRBV16 to TRBJ2-7; the D is unclear. Germline V gene sequence: CDR1 KGHSY, CDR2 FQNENV. With 2 bases removed from V and 3 bases from J, the gap between germline ends came to 5 bases. The CDR3 runs to 12 residues. In DNA form, the CDR3 reads TGTGCCAGCAGCCAAAAGCACTACGAGCAGTACTTC. As protein: CASSQKHYEQYF. Based on the CDR3 plus reference TRBV16 and TRBJ2-7, the full variable domain is GEEVAQTPKHLVRGEGQKAKLYCAPIKGHSYVFWYQQVLKNEFKFLISFQNENVFDETGMPKERFSAKCLPNSPCSLEIQATKLEDSAVYFCASSQKHYEQYFGPGTRLTVT.

This clone has just one count. This sequence joins TRBV19 and TRBJ1-2; D remains unclear. CDR1 and CDR2 (germline): LNHDA, SQIVND (reference sequence). The CDR3 contains 15 residues. V was pared by 2 bases and J by 2 bases, with 12 bases between. The CDR3 nucleotides are TGTGCCAGTAGTATAAGTGAGGGCGCGAACTATGGCTACACCTTC. It is translated as CASSISEGANYGYTF.